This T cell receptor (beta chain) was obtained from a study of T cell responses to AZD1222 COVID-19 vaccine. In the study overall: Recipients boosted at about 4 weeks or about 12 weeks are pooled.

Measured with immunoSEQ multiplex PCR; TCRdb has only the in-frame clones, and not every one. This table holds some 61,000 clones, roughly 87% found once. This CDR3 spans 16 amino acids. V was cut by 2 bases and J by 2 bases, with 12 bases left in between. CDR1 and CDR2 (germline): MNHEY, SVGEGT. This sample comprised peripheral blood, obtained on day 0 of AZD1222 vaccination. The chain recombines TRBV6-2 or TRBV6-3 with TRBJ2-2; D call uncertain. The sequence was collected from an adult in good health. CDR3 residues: CASSYGRGFNTGELFF. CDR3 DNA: TGTGCCAGCAGTTACGGGCGAGGCTTTAACACCGGGGAGCTGTTTTTT.